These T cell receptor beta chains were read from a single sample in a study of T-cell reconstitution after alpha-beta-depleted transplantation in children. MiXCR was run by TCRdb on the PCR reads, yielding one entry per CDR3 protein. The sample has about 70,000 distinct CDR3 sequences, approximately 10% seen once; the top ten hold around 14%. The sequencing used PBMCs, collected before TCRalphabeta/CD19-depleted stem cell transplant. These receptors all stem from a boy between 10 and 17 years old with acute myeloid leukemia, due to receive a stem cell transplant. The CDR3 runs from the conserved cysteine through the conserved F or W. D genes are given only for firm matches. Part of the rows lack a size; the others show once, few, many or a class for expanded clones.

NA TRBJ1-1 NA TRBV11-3 TGTGCCAGCAGCTCAGGGGCTGAAGCTTTCTTT CASSSGAEAFF
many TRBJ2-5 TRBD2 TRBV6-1 TGTGCCAGCTGTCTAGCGGGGGCCGCCGATGGGACCCAGTACTTC CASCLAGAADGTQYF
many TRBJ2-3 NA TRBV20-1 TGCAGTGCGCAACACCAGGATACGCAGTATTTT CSAQHQDTQYF
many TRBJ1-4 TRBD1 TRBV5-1 TGCGCCAGCAGCTTGGAGGGACAGGGAGGAAAACTGTTTTTT CASSLEGQGGKLFF
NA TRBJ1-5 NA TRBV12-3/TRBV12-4 TGTGCCAGCAATCTTGGGGCAGGGCTCAGCAATCAGCCCCAGCATTTT CASNLGAGLSNQPQHF
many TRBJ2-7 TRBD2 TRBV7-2 TGTGCCAGCAGCTGGACTAGCGGCTACGAGCAGTACTTC CASSWTSGYEQYF
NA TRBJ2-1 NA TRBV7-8 TGTGCCAGCAGCTTACGGAGCAGGGGCACGTTCTTC CASSLRSRGTFF
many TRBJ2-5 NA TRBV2 TGTGCCAGCATTGTAGAACAGGGTTGGGGCCAAGAGACCCAGTACTTC CASIVEQGWGQETQYF
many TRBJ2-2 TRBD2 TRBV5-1 TGCGCCAGCAGCTTCCTAGCGGGGGGGACCGGGGAGCTGTTTTTT CASSFLAGGTGELFF
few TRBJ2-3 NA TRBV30 TGTGCCTGGAGTGAAGGAGGGGATACGCAGTATTTT CAWSEGGDTQYF
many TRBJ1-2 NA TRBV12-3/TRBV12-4 TGTGCCAGCAGTCCCGGACCGGGACATGGCTACACCTTC CASSPGPGHGYTF
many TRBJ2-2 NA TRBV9 TGTGCCAGCAGCGTAGGGGGGAGAGGCGGGGAGCTGTTTTTT CASSVGGRGGELFF
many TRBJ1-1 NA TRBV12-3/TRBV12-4 TGTGCCAGCAGTTTAAGCCGGCGGGAAGCTTTCTTT CASSLSRREAFF
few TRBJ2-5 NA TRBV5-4 TGTGCCAGCAGCTTAACGATGGGGGCCCGAGGAGAGACCCAGTACTTC CASSLTMGARGETQYF
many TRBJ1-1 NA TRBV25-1 TGTGCCAGCAGTACACGCGGACTTTCTGAAGCTTTCTTT CASSTRGLSEAFF
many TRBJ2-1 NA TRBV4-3 TGCGCCAGCAGCCAGAGGGCGGTAGTATCAGCCTACAATGAGCAGTTCTTC CASSQRAVVSAYNEQFF
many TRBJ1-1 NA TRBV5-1 TGCGCCAGCAGCTTGGTGTCTGATAGACGTGAAGCTTTCTTT CASSLVSDRREAFF
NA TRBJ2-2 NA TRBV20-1 TGCAGTGCTAGAAACGTCCCGAACACCGGGGAGCTGTTTTTT CSARNVPNTGELFF
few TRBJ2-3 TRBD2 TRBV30 TGTGCCTGCCGTCCATTAGCGGGGCCCACAGATACGCAGTATTTT CACRPLAGPTDTQYF
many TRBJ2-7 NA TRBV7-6 TGTGCCAGCAGCTTACTTACCCGGGGACCGGGAGAGCAGTACTTC CASSLLTRGPGEQYF
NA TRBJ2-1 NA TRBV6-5 TGTGCCAGCAGTTACTCTCAGACTAGATTTATGTACAATGAGCAGTTCTTC CASSYSQTRFMYNEQFF
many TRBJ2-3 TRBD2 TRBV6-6 TGTGCCAGCAGTCAGGGTAGCGGGAGGGACGGGTATTTT CASSQGSGRDGYF
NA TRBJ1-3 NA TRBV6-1 TGTGCCAGCAGCCCTTGGACTGAGAGCTCTGGAAACACCATATATTTT CASSPWTESSGNTIYF
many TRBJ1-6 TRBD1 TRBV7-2 TGTGCCAGCAGCTTAGCGGGGGGGACAGTTTTAACCCTCCACTTT CASSLAGGTVLTLHF
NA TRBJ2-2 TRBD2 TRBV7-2 TGTGCCAGCAGCTTATCAATAGCGGGCCTCGCCGTTAGCACCGGGGAGCTGTTTTTT CASSLSIAGLAVSTGELFF
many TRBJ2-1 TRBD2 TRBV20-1 TGCAGTGCTAGTGGGGGACTAGCGAGCTCCTACAATGAGCAGTTCTTC CSASGGLASSYNEQFF
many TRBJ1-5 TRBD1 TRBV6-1 TGTGCCAGCAGTAGGACAGGGGGCTTGAGCAATCAGCCCCAGCATTTT CASSRTGGLSNQPQHF
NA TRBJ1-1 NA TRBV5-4 TGTGCCAGCAGCCTTCCCTGGACTGAAGCTTTCTTT CASSLPWTEAFF
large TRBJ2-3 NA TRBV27 TGTGCCAGCAGTTCCCTTCTCTCCGATACGCAGTATTTT CASSSLLSDTQYF
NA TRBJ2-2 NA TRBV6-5 TGTGCCAGCAGTTACGCCGGGACTTGGGTCTCCGGGGAGCTGTTTTTT CASSYAGTWVSGELFF
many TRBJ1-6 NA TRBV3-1 TGTGCCAGCAGCCAAATCAGGGGTGAAAATTCACCCCTCCACTTT CASSQIRGENSPLHF
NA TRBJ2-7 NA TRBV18 TGTGCCAGCTCACCAGGACAGACCTACGAGCAGTACTTC CASSPGQTYEQYF
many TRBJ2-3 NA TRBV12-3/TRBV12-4 TGTGCCAGCAGTCCTACGAGTAGCACAGATACGCAGTATTTT CASSPTSSTDTQYF
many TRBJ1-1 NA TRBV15 TGTGCCACCAGCAGGAACTTCAGGGCCGCAGGAGGCACTGAAGCTTTCTTT CATSRNFRAAGGTEAFF
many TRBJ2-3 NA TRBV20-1 TGCAGTGCTAGTAAGGCGGGGAGGACAGATACGCAGTATTTT CSASKAGRTDTQYF
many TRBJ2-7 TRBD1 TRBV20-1 TGCAGTGCTCGGACAGGGGTCTCCTACGAGCAGTACTTC CSARTGVSYEQYF
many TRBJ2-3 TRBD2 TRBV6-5 TGTGCCAGCAGGGGACTAGCGGAAACAGATACGCAGTATTTT CASRGLAETDTQYF
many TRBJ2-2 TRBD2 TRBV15 TGTGCCACCAACGCGGGGGGGCTTGTCACCGGGGAGCTGTTTTTT CATNAGGLVTGELFF
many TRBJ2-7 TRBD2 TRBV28 TGTGCCAGCAGTTTGGGGCTAGCGGTTTTTGGGCAGTACTTC CASSLGLAVFGQYF
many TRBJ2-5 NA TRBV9 TGTGCCAGCAGCGATAGGCGGCCCCCGGGGGAGACCCAGTACTTC CASSDRRPPGETQYF
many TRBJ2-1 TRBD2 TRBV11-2 TGTGCCAGCAGCCCCCAGCCCTTAGCGGGGGGTGGGAATGAGCAGTTCTTC CASSPQPLAGGGNEQFF
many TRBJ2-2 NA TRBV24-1 TGTGCCACCAGTGATTTGCTGAACACCGGGGAGCTGTTTTTT CATSDLLNTGELFF